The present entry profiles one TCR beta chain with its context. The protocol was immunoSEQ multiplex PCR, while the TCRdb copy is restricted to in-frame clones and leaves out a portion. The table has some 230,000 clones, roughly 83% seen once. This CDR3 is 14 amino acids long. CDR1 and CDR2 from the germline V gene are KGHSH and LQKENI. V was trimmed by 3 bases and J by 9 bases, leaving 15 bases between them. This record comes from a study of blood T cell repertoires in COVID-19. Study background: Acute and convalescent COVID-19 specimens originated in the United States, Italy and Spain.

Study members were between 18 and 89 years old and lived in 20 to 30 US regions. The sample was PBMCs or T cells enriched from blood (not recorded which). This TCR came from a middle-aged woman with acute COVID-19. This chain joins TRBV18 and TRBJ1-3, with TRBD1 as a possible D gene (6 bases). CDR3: CASSPKDSRGTIYF. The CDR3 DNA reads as TGTGCCAGCTCACCTAAGGACAGCCGAGGCACCATATATTTT.